The present entry profiles one T cell receptor beta chain with its context. The data were taken from a study of T-cell reconstitution after alpha-beta-depleted transplantation in children. The CDR3 runs to 15 residues. Trimming left V 4 bases short and J 4 bases short, with 16 bases between. Per the germline V gene, CDR1 is SGHAT and CDR2 is FQNNGV. The library targeted TCRbeta and was prepared with unique molecular identifiers. TCRdb fed the PCR reads into MiXCR, producing one record per CDR3 protein. Of about 360,000 distinct CDR3 sequences listed, roughly 14% are singletons. The specimen was PBMCs, collected from the stem cell graft. The clonotype comes from a human donor who donated a stem cell graft to a child with Fanconi anemia. V usage is TRBV11-2 and J usage is TRBJ1-2, with unresolved D. The CDR3 here is CASSSPGGLFYGYTF. CDR3 DNA sequence: TGTGCCAGCAGCTCCCCAGGAGGCCTCTTCTATGGCTACACCTTC.